A selection of T cell receptor beta chains follows, all from one sample in a study of blood T cell repertoires in COVID-19. This table comes from immunoSEQ multiplex PCR, and its TCRdb copy is limited to in-frame clones, with some not included. The data hold roughly 200,000 clones, with 80% to 90% observed a single time. Sequenced input: peripheral blood. The receptor set was obtained from a middle-aged man with active or convalescent COVID-19. Each CDR3 is given with its conserved first and last residue. The D gene is left open where the match is weak. A row's size may be missing; if present it is once, few, many or a size class.

D	V	size	J	DNA	CDR3
TRBD1	TRBV6-5	-	TRBJ2-5	TGTGCCAGCAGTAGTACAGGGGCGGAGACCCAGTACTTC	CASSSTGAETQYF
TRBD2	TRBV7-2	-	TRBJ2-1	TGTGCCAGCAGCTTAGTGGCTAGCGGGGCCTACAATGAGCAGTTCTTC	CASSLVASGAYNEQFF
-	TRBV5-1	-	TRBJ1-2	TGCGCCAGCAGCTTGTCTTGGGGAGCTAACTATGGCTACACCTTC	CASSLSWGANYGYTF
-	TRBV10-3	-	TRBJ2-7	TGTGCCATCAGAGGGACGGGAGTCTCCTACGAGCAGTACTTC	CAIRGTGVSYEQYF
-	TRBV4-3	-	TRBJ1-2	TGCGCCAGCAGCCAAGATTCGGGGCAGGGGAGGGGTGGTGGCTACACCTTC	CASSQDSGQGRGGGYTF
-	TRBV30	few	TRBJ1-5	TGTGCCTGGACCATCGGCCAGGGGCGAAATCAGCCCCAGCATTTT	CAWTIGQGRNQPQHF
-	TRBV5-1	-	TRBJ1-5	TGCGCCAGCAGCTTGGGAGGGATCTCCAATCAGCCCCAGCATTTT	CASSLGGISNQPQHF
TRBD1	TRBV30	-	TRBJ1-1	TGTGCCTGGAGTATTCCGGGACAGGGAGGAGGTAAAGCTTTCTTT	CAWSIPGQGGGKAFF
-	TRBV7-9	-	TRBJ1-1	TGTGCCAGCAGTTACCTGGACAGCTTCCCTGAAGCTTTCTTT	CASSYLDSFPEAFF
TRBD2	TRBV30	-	TRBJ2-2	TGTGCCTGGGGACTAGCGGGGGGGCCCGGGGAGCTGTTTTTT	CAWGLAGGPGELFF
-	TRBV18	few	TRBJ1-1	TGTGCCAGCTCACCGAGGACTGAGAACACTGAAGCTTTCTTT	CASSPRTENTEAFF
TRBD1	TRBV28	-	TRBJ1-2	TGTGCCAGCAGTTTAGGGGGACAGGGATATGGCTACACCTTC	CASSLGGQGYGYTF
-	TRBV30	once	TRBJ1-5	TGTGCCTGGAGTGTATCAGGGGTCTTCAATCAGCCCCAGCATTTT	CAWSVSGVFNQPQHF
-	TRBV6-4	-	TRBJ2-3	TGTGCCAGCAGTGATCAAGCCACAGATACGCAGTATTTT	CASSDQATDTQYF
TRBD1	TRBV10-3	-	TRBJ2-7	TGTGCCATCACAATGGGACAGGGGAGAGCCGAGCAGTACTTC	CAITMGQGRAEQYF
-	TRBV7-2	once	TRBJ2-4	TGTGCCAGCAGCATAGGAGGGGGCCTGCCCAAAAACATTCAGTACTTC	CASSIGGGLPKNIQYF
-	TRBV6-6	-	TRBJ1-5	TGTGCCAGCAGTTACTCGGCTGACAATCAGCCCCAGCATTTT	CASSYSADNQPQHF
-	TRBV14	-	TRBJ1-2	TGTGCCAGCAGCCAAGTAGCGGGATTCCCCTATGGCTACACCTTC	CASSQVAGFPYGYTF
TRBD1	TRBV7-2	-	TRBJ2-6	TGTGCCAGCAGCTTATTTTTGGGACAGCCATCTGGGGCCAACGTCCTGACTTTC	CASSLFLGQPSGANVLTF
TRBD2	TRBV5-6	-	TRBJ2-3	TGTGCCAGCAGCTACCTGACTAGCGGGGGCACAGATACGCAGTATTTT	CASSYLTSGGTDTQYF
-	TRBV6-1	-	TRBJ2-1	TGTGCCAGCAGTGAAGCATCGACGGGGAAGCAGTTCTTC	CASSEASTGKQFF
-	TRBV18	-	TRBJ1-1	TGTGCCAGCTCACAGGGGTTCCTTGAAGCTTTCTTT	CASSQGFLEAFF
TRBD1	TRBV19	-	TRBJ2-2	TGTGCCAGTACCGAACAGACAGGGCCCGGGGAGCTGTTTTTT	CASTEQTGPGELFF
-	TRBV7-2	-	TRBJ2-3	TGTGCCAGCAGCCCCCGGGAACGGCGGGCAGATACGCAGTATTTT	CASSPRERRADTQYF
TRBD2	TRBV5-1	-	TRBJ2-1	TGCGCCAGCAGCTACGGGTCTAGCGGAACCAATGAGCAGTTCTTC	CASSYGSSGTNEQFF
TRBD2	TRBV30	-	TRBJ2-1	TGTGCCTGGAGTGGACTAGCGGGCATCTACAATGAGCAGTTCTTC	CAWSGLAGIYNEQFF
-	TRBV6-2/TRBV6-3	-	TRBJ2-1	TGTGCCAGCAGTTACGGACTCATCCAGTTCTTC	CASSYGLIQFF
-	TRBV28	few	TRBJ2-7	TGTGCCAGCAGGGCAGGGGCCGTCTACGAGCAGTACTTC	CASRAGAVYEQYF
TRBD2	TRBV5-1	-	TRBJ2-7	TGCGCCAGCAGCGGCGGGAGGGTTTCCTACGAGCAGTACTTC	CASSGGRVSYEQYF
-	TRBV5-8	-	TRBJ2-7	TGTGCCAGTGGGGACACCCCGTACTTC	CASGDTPYF
-	TRBV15	-	TRBJ1-5	TGTGCCACCAGCAGAGAACGGAATCAGCCCCAGCATTTT	CATSRERNQPQHF